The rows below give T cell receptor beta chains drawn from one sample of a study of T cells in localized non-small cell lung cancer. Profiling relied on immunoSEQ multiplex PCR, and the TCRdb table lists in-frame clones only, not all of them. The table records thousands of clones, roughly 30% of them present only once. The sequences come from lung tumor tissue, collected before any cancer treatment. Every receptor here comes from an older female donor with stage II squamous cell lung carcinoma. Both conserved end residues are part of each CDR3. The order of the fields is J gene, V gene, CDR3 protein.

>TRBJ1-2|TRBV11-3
CASTLDRGSYGYTF
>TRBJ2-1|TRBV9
CASSSGGLVEQFF
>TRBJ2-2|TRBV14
CASSQDIGTERTGELFF
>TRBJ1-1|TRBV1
CASSPTNQRNTEAFF
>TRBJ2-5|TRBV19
CASKPGGGQETQYF
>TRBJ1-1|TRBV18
CASSPLGMDTEAFF
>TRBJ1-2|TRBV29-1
CSVDGGGDGYTF
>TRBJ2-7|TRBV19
CASSSRDRGYSYEQYF
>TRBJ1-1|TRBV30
CAWNTGSLGGMNTEAFF
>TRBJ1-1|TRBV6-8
CASSLRTRDRVGYTEAFF
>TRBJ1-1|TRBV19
CASTGNTEAFF
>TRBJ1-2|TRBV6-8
CASSPQGTVANYGYTF
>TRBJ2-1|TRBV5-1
CASSAGGAGNEQFF
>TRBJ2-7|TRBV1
CASSQNLGRSIEQYF
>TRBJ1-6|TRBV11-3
CASRRGQNNSPLHF
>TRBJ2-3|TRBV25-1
CASSESRGTSTDTQYF
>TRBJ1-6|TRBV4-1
CASSQDQGHNSPLHF
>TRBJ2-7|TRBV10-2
CASSESEPGAYEQYF
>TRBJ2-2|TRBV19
CASKEGASTGELFF